The present TCR beta chain was sequenced within a study of shared clonotypes between healthy human individuals. Study background: Sampling drew on donors who were a couple of women and a few men aged 18 to 49. The study used three CD4 naive, three CD4 memory, two CD8 naive and one CD8 memory plate per donor.

Germline assignment: CDR1 LNHDA and CDR2 SQIVND (reference sequence). The length of the CDR3 is 15 residues. With 3 bases clipped from V and 4 bases from J, the junction kept 7 bases outside the gene matches. Some clones are missing from TCRdb's copy, which holds only in-frame ones; the method was immunoSEQ multiplex PCR. The sample lists around 690,000 clones; about 90% were seen once. Study conclusions and caveats: The small donor group covered limited genetic and exposure diversity.

This clone was detected only once. The antigen remains undetermined. Specimen: memory CD8+ T cells from PBMCs. The subset here: CD45RO+ cells pooled with CCR7-negative TemRA cells. This sequence originates from a man younger than 35 in good health. Some clones in this sample may be carry-over from other donors' samples. The V gene is TRBV19, the J gene TRBJ2-5, with 8 bases aligning to TRBD2. The CDR3 loop reads CASSMETGGPETQYF. CDR3 DNA: TGTGCCAGTAGTATGGAGACGGGAGGGCCAGAGACCCAGTACTTC.